Detailed here is one T cell receptor beta chain. These data are taken from a study of shared clonotypes between healthy human individuals. Every contributor of samples was a Caucasian grown-up residing in Nashville, Tennessee. The germline V gene has CDR1 SGHTA and CDR2 FQGNSA. Unmatched junction bases numbered 2, after V lost 3 bases and J lost 4 bases. CDR3 length equals 15 residues. On sorted subsets, replicate PCRs used 200 to 250 ng DNA, or some 28,000 T cell genomes. Some clones are missing from TCRdb's copy, which holds only in-frame ones; the method was immunoSEQ multiplex PCR. The sample shows 950,000 to 1,100,000 clones, 75% to 85% of them seen only once.

The receptor comes from a man between 18 and 29 years old in good health. Some clones in this sample may be carry-over from other donors' samples. The sequencing input was memory CD4+ T cells from PBMCs. Subset here: CD45RA-negative fraction. V usage is TRBV7-2 and J usage is TRBJ2-3; 12 bases are shared with TRBD2. The CDR3 region has the DNA TGTGCCAGCAGCTTCGCTAGCGGGAGGGCAGATACGCAGTATTTT. Translating gives CASSFASGRADTQYF.